This T cell receptor (beta chain) was captured in a study of Ad26.COV2.S vaccination and SARS-CoV-2 variants. The protocol was immunoSEQ multiplex PCR, while the TCRdb copy is restricted to in-frame clones and leaves out a portion. The profile shows roughly 350,000 clones, 65% to 90% of them singletons. V trimming: 5 bases; J trimming: 4 bases; junction bases outside the gene matches: 10. Germline CDR1 is LNHDA and CDR2 is SQIVND (reference sequence). The CDR3 runs to 15 residues. Treatment given: some 20 received Ad26.COV2.S at low or high dose, single or two shots; 5 received placebo; per-sample allocation not given. Vaccine and placebo recipients were sampled on day 63 after the first injection.

The source was peripheral blood, collected in a trial of Ad26.COV2.S vaccine versus placebo. V and J are TRBV19 and TRBJ1-1; TRBD1 agrees at 7 bases. The receptor comes from a person aged 18-65 years who received the Ad26.COV2.S COVID-19 vaccine or a placebo. The CDR3 sequence is CASSPQGVGSTEAFF. The CDR3, as DNA: TGTGCCAGTAGTCCGCAGGGGGTCGGGAGCACTGAAGCTTTCTTT.